These T cell receptor beta chains were read from a single sample in a study of regulatory T cells in long-lasting Graves disease. One entry per CDR3 protein results from TCRdb running MiXCR on the multiplex PCR reads. The sample lists 650,000 to 850,000 distinct CDR3 sequences, 25% to 30% occurring once. The input for sequencing was peripheral blood mononuclear cells (PBMCs), taken when the disease was refractory, from a patient treated with antithyroid drugs. Receptors were obtained from a female donor with Graves disease. Each CDR3 is given with its conserved first and last residue. D genes are given only for firm matches.

D	length	V	J	CDR3
-	13	TRBV6-1	TRBJ2-7	CASSAGPYYEQYF
-	13	TRBV12-3/TRBV12-4	TRBJ2-7	CASSVGRIGEQYF
-	13	TRBV15	TRBJ1-1	CATSRSARTEAFF
TRBD1	17	TRBV28	TRBJ1-4	CASSRPGTGAANEKLFF
-	13	TRBV12-3/TRBV12-4	TRBJ2-7	CASSLAMDYYQYF
-	15	TRBV11-2	TRBJ2-5	CASSPVPRVSGTQYF
TRBD1	13	TRBV20-1	TRBJ1-2	CSARESQGSGYTF
-	12	TRBV6-1	TRBJ1-1	CASSEAKTEAFF
-	14	TRBV7-7	TRBJ2-5	CASSLGGVGETQYF
TRBD1	15	TRBV6-1	TRBJ1-4	CASRTDRVINEKLFF
-	12	TRBV6-1	TRBJ1-2	CASSDDSYGYTF
-	17	TRBV2	TRBJ1-5	CASSEAPGSASNQPQHF
-	15	TRBV12-5	TRBJ2-4	CASGLTRSDKNIQYF
TRBD1	13	TRBV20-1	TRBJ1-2	CSARQGRNYGHTF
-	12	TRBV20-1	TRBJ1-5	CSASYGGSPQHF
TRBD2	15	TRBV28	TRBJ2-7	CASSITSGYSYEQYF
TRBD1	18	TRBV5-5	TRBJ1-5	CASSLVPPGQGRNQPQHF
-	17	TRBV12-5	TRBJ1-2	CASGLRALLTGNYGYTF
-	14	TRBV12-3/TRBV12-4	TRBJ1-4	CASSFRQGLEKLFF
TRBD1	14	TRBV29-1	TRBJ2-7	CSVELPGQGNEQYF
TRBD2	15	TRBV28	TRBJ2-7	CASTGGSGRTFEQYF
TRBD2	14	TRBV20-1	TRBJ2-7	CSVPWEGAAYEQYF
-	13	TRBV19	TRBJ1-2	CASSISTGYGYTF
TRBD1	15	TRBV6-1	TRBJ1-2	CASRLRDRTDYGYTF
TRBD2	17	TRBV25-1	TRBJ2-2	CASSVTSGRALPGELFF
TRBD1	14	TRBV6-1	TRBJ1-1	CASRVDRGGTEAFF
-	15	TRBV12-5	TRBJ2-5	CASGLVLAAQETQYF
-	16	TRBV7-3	TRBJ1-5	CASSLAVTASNQPQHF
-	12	TRBV7-2	TRBJ2-7	CASSFAVAEQYF
TRBD1	15	TRBV7-9	TRBJ1-1	CASSLRDRANTEAFF